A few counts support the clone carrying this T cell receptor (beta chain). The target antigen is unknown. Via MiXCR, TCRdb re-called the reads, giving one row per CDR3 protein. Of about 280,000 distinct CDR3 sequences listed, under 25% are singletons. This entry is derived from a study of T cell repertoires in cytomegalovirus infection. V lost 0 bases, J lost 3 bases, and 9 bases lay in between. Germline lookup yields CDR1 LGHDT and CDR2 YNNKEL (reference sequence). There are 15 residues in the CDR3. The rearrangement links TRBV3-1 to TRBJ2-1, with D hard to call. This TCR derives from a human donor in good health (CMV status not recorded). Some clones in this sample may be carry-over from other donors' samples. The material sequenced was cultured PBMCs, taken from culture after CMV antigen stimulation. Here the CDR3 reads CASSQEPDLYNEQFF. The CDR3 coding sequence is TGTGCCAGCAGCCAAGAACCTGACCTCTACAATGAGCAGTTCTTC.